The 25 T cell receptor beta chains reported below all come from one sample, sequenced in a study of human T cells and chemical hapten exposure. Noted time point: patch test 1, 2 weeks after DPC sensitization. Treatment described: therapeutic diphenylcyclopropenone sensitization with weekly scalp DPC. Via MiXCR, TCRdb re-called the RACE reads, giving one row per CDR3 protein. The sample lists 95,000 to 130,000 distinct CDR3 sequences; around 10% were seen once. This specimen was whole blood, taken in connection with sensitization to the hapten diphenylcyclopropenone (DPC). The origin of the receptors is a woman between 50 and 59 years old with alopecia areata. Some clones in this sample may be carry-over from other donors' samples.

This clonotype was counted ten times or more. The genes are TRBV20-1 and TRBJ2-1, with 12 bases lining up with TRBD2. The CDR3 has 16 residues. Germline V gene data show CDR1 as DFQATT and CDR2 as SNEGSKA (reference sequence). The J segment lost 7 bases and the V segment lost 4 bases, leaving 11 bases of the junction unmatched. The CDR3: CSANRGRTSGMNEQFF. The CDR3 DNA reads TGCAGTGCTAACAGAGGGAGGACTAGCGGGATGAATGAGCAGTTCTTC.

The sample holds many counts of this clonotype. This sequence joins TRBV28 and TRBJ1-2, with D perhaps matching TRBD1 (5 bases). Germline assignment: CDR1 MDHEN and CDR2 SYDVKM. The CDR3 is 14 residues long. The V end lost 5 bases, the J end lost 2 bases, and 12 bases lay between the germline ends. CDR3 in DNA: TGTGCCAGCAGTGGGGGGACGGCCAACTATGGCTACACCTTC. The encoded protein is CASSGGTANYGYTF.

This clonotype was found many times. The chain recombines TRBV6-5 with TRBJ2-3, with D uncertain. CDR1 MNHEY and CDR2 SVGAGI come from the germline V gene. V lost 6 bases, J lost 5 bases, and 15 bases lay in between. The CDR3 spans 14 residues. CDR3 amino acids: CASRPTRWGDTQYF. The CDR3 DNA sequence: TGTGCCAGCAGACCCACCCGGTGGGGAGATACGCAGTATTTT.

The chain links TRBV18 to TRBJ2-1; D is possibly TRBD1 (5 bases). Germline V CDR1 and CDR2: KGHSH, LQKENI. The CDR3 length is 13 residues. Trimming removed 5 bases from V and 8 bases from J, with 13 bases in between. CDR3 bases: TGTGCCAGCTCATTCCCGCTCAGGGATGAGCAGTTCTTC. This encodes CASSFPLRDEQFF.

Many counts were recorded for this clonotype. The chain joins TRBV28 to TRBJ1-2; no clear D gene. In germline, CDR1 is MDHEN, CDR2 SYDVKM. The length of the CDR3 is 12 residues. V was shortened by 6 bases and J by 6 bases, with 11 bases between the two germline ends. In DNA form, the CDR3 reads TGTGCCAGCAGAGGACCTTTCGATGGCTACACCTTC. Residues: CASRGPFDGYTF.

The chain joins TRBV2 to TRBJ1-2; 7 bases are shared with TRBD1. The V gene's germline CDR1 is SNHLY and CDR2 FYNNEI. Losses at the gene ends were 5 bases for V and 0 bases for J; bases not matched to a gene: 6. This CDR3 spans 15 amino acids. The CDR3 here is CASSQQGPSNYGYTF. In DNA, the CDR3 is TGTGCCAGCAGTCAACAGGGGCCCTCTAACTATGGCTACACCTTC.

The V gene is TRBV18, the J gene TRBJ2-1; 8 positions match TRBD1. The CDR3 length is 15 residues. Looked up from germline, CDR1 is KGHSH and CDR2 is LQKENI. J lost 1 base, V lost 3 bases, and 2 bases had no gene match. The CDR3 bases are TGTGCCAGCTCACCGGGACAGGTTTCCTACAATGAGCAGTTCTTC. Translating it yields CASSPGQVSYNEQFF.

This clonotype occurred a few times. The V call is TRBV7-9, the J call TRBJ2-1, with D perhaps TRBD1 or TRBD2 (5 bases each). The CDR3 contains 15 residues. Germline-derived CDR1 and CDR2 are SEHNR and FQNEAQ (reference sequence). Trimming pared 4 bases from V and 8 bases from J, leaving 18 bases between. The CDR3 sequence: CASSSRRGAVDEQFF. The CDR3 bases are TGTGCCAGCAGCTCCCGAAGGGGAGCAGTAGATGAGCAGTTCTTC.

The table lists this clonotype with many counts. The chain joins TRBV20-1 to TRBJ2-1; 10 bases are a match to TRBD2. The CDR3 has 16 residues. Germline trimming cut 5 bases from V and 7 bases from J; bases unmatched to any gene: 14. CDR1 DFQATT and CDR2 SNEGSKA come from the germline V gene (reference sequence). CDR3 nucleotides: TGCAGTGCTCACCCCTCCCTAGCGGGAGCGGGAAATGAGCAGTTCTTC. Translation gives CSAHPSLAGAGNEQFF.

This clonotype was seen ten or more times. The chain combines TRBV18 with TRBJ1-1; D gene unclear. Trimming cost V 6 bases and J 0 bases, with 8 bases left between them. The CDR3 has 13 amino acids. Per germline, CDR1 KGHSH and CDR2 LQKENI. As DNA, the CDR3 is TGTGCCAGCTCCGCTGCAATGAACACTGAAGCTTTCTTT. Its translation: CASSAAMNTEAFF.

In this sample, this clonotype turned up many times. The chain recombines TRBV15 with TRBJ2-6; D remains unclear. The germline CDR1 and CDR2 sequences are LNHNV and YYDKDF (reference sequence). The CDR3 is made up of 16 amino acids. Trimming took 5 bases from V and 0 from J, leaving 11 bases between them. CDR3 DNA sequence: TGTGCCACCAGCGGCGTTGTGAGCTCTGGGGCCAACGTCCTGACTTTC. Protein product: CATSGVVSSGANVLTF.

This clonotype was counted many times. Since the CDR3 does not end with the conserved phenylalanine or tryptophan, this likely comes from a read error. Because the CDR3's place on the DNA is in doubt, the DNA is left out and the CDR3 is given as listed by TCRdb. This chain joins TRBV18 and TRBJ1-4; TRBD1, the table's D call, lacks a check against the DNA. CDR1 is KGHSH and CDR2 is LQKENI in the germline V gene. The CDR3 numbers 14 amino acids, ends counted. The CDR3 region is CASSPPIGQGGLRV.

This clonotype was counted at least ten times. This chain links TRBV7-9 with TRBJ2-4; the match to TRBD2 covers 11 bases. The CDR3 contains 14 residues. The ends lost 5 bases at V and 6 bases at J; junction bases unmatched: 3. The V gene's germline CDR1 is SEHNR and CDR2 FQNEAQ (reference sequence). CDR3: CASSAGLAVNIQYF. DNA for the CDR3: TGTGCCAGCAGCGCGGGACTAGCGGTAAACATTCAGTACTTC. Looking up the rest from reference TRBV7-9 and TRBJ2-4 gives the full variable domain: DTGVSQNPRHKITKRGQNVTFRCDPISEHNRLYWYRQTLGQGPEFLTYFQNEAQLEKSRLLSDRFSAERPKGSFSTLEIQRTEQGDSAMYLCASSAGLAVNIQYFGAGTRLSVL.

The rearrangement links TRBV28 to TRBJ2-7; D assignment may be TRBD1 or TRBD2 (5 bases each). V lost 4 bases to trimming and J lost 10 bases, with 17 bases between them. Looked up from germline, CDR1 is MDHEN and CDR2 is SYDVKM. The CDR3 has 13 residues. In nucleotides, the CDR3 is TGTGCCAGCAGTTCCGGGGCCCTACGAGAACAGTACTTC. This encodes CASSSGALREQYF.

This clonotype turned up a few times. The J gene is TRBJ2-7, the V gene TRBV10-3; D is possibly TRBD2 (6 bases). There are 13 residues in the CDR3. Germline CDR1 and CDR2: ENHRY and SYGVKD. Trimming removed 7 bases from V and 0 bases from J, with 10 bases in between. The CDR3 DNA reads as TGTGCCATCACGGGAGATTCCTCCTACGAGCAGTACTTC. This codes for CAITGDSSYEQYF.

This clonotype was seen a few times. The V gene is TRBV28, the J gene TRBJ2-7, with a tentative D call TRBD1 (5 bases). The CDR3 has 12 amino acids. The V and J ends lost 6 bases and 4 bases respectively, with 10 bases between them. Germline V CDR1 and CDR2: MDHEN, SYDVKM. The CDR3 region is CASSQGRYEQYF. In DNA form, the CDR3 reads TGTGCCAGCAGCCAGGGCAGATACGAGCAGTACTTC.

In the case of this clonotype: The CDR3 end shows no conserved phenylalanine or tryptophan, and so a read error is likely. For the CDR3, the DNA is TGTGCCAGCAGTTTAGCGGCGGGAGATACGCAGTATTCT. Translating it yields CASSLAAGDTQYS. The V gene is TRBV28, the J gene TRBJ2-3; the D gene is possibly TRBD2 (5 bases). Germline V gene data show CDR1 as MDHEN and CDR2 as SYDVKM. CDR3 length equals 13 residues. V was shortened by 2 bases and J by 5 bases, with 8 bases between the two germline ends.

In its sample, this clonotype was seen a few times. The chain has TRBV28 and TRBJ2-1; 11 bases agree with TRBD2. The germline CDR1 and CDR2 sequences are MDHEN and SYDVKM. Trimming took 7 bases from V and 0 from J; bases not matched to a gene: 2. CDR3 length: 15 amino acids. CDR3 nucleotide sequence: TGTGCCAGCACCCTAGCGGGGGGCTCCTACAATGAGCAGTTCTTC. Translating gives CASTLAGGSYNEQFF.

Worth noting for this clonotype: A much larger clone lies one base from this, so it may be a read error. This chain connects TRBV28 to TRBJ2-1, with D unclear. The CDR3 is 11 residues long. With 7 bases removed from V and 12 bases from J, the gap between germline ends came to 13 bases. The germline V gene encodes CDR1 MDHEN and CDR2 SYDVKM. CDR3 sequence (DNA): TGTGCCAGCACCCAACGGTATGGGCAGTTCTTC. This codes for CASTQRYGQFF. The complete variable domain, with remaining parts taken from reference TRBV28 and TRBJ2-1, reads DVKVTQSSRYLVKRTGEKVFLECVQDMDHENMFWYRQDPGLGLRLIYFSYDVKMKEKGDIPEGYSVSREKKERFSLILESASTNQTSMYLCASTQRYGQFFGPGTRLTVL.

This clonotype came up a few times. This rearrangement joins TRBV28 to TRBJ1-2; perhaps TRBD1 as D (5 bases). CDR1 and CDR2 from the germline V gene are MDHEN and SYDVKM. V lost 9 bases and J 8 bases, leaving 13 bases between the germline ends. The CDR3 covers 11 residues. The CDR3 DNA sequence: TGTGCCAGTCAATACGGGGCAGGCTACACCTTC. Protein: CASQYGAGYTF.

This rearrangement joins TRBV5-1 to TRBJ2-7; 7 bases align to TRBD1. CDR1 and CDR2 (germline): SGHRS, YFSETQ. J gave up 3 bases and V 0 bases, and 6 bases lay outside the gene matches. This CDR3 comprises 15 residues. The CDR3 DNA follows: TGCGCCAGCAGCTTGGAGCCAGGGGGACGCTACGAGCAGTACTTC. It is translated as CASSLEPGGRYEQYF. Based on the CDR3 plus reference TRBV5-1 and TRBJ2-7, the full variable domain is KAGVTQTPRYLIKTRGQQVTLSCSPISGHRSVSWYQQTPGQGLQFLFEYFSETQRNKGNFPGRFSGRQFSNSRSEMNVSTLELGDSALYLCASSLEPGGRYEQYFGPGTRLTVT.

Turning to this clonotype: This may come from a read error, since a much larger clone is one base off. Since no conserved phenylalanine or tryptophan closes the CDR3, a read error is the likely cause. The chain has TRBV18 and TRBJ2-1, with D perhaps matching TRBD1 or TRBD2 (5 bases each). The CDR3 consists of 15 residues. The germline V gene encodes CDR1 KGHSH and CDR2 LQKENI. The V and J ends lost 2 bases and 10 bases respectively, with 18 bases between them. The CDR3 nucleotides read TGTGCCAGCTCACCAGGAAAGGGGAGCAGGGAAGAGCAGTTCTCC. As protein: CASSPGKGSREEQFS.

This clonotype came up many times. The J gene is TRBJ2-3, the V gene TRBV5-1, with 8 bases lining up with TRBD2. CDR1 is SGHRS, CDR2 YFSETQ, per germline. The junction had 9 bases not matched to a gene; V was cut back by 2 bases and J by 4 bases. The CDR3 loop spans 16 amino acids. The CDR3 coding sequence is TGCGCCAGCAGCTTTCCTTCTAGCGGGCGGGCAGATACGCAGTATTTT. Translating it yields CASSFPSSGRADTQYF. The whole variable domain, filled in from reference TRBV5-1 and TRBJ2-3, reads KAGVTQTPRYLIKTRGQQVTLSCSPISGHRSVSWYQQTPGQGLQFLFEYFSETQRNKGNFPGRFSGRQFSNSRSEMNVSTLELGDSALYLCASSFPSSGRADTQYFGPGTRLTVL.

This clonotype was counted ten times or more. This chain joins TRBV6-5 and TRBJ2-2; D is uncertain. Germline CDR1 reads MNHEY; CDR2 reads SVGAGI. V lost 2 bases, J lost 7 bases, and 8 bases lay in between. The CDR3 runs to 13 residues. The CDR3 reads CASSYGVIGELFF. The DNA of the CDR3 is TGTGCCAGCAGTTACGGCGTGATCGGGGAGCTGTTTTTT.

The sample holds many counts of this clonotype. The chain is built from TRBV5-6 and TRBJ1-2; D ambiguous. V dropped 0 bases and J dropped 8 bases, with 11 bases sitting between them. Germline loops: CDR1 SGHDT, CDR2 YYEEEE. The CDR3 sequence is 13 residues long. The CDR3 here is CASSLDRSFGYTF. The CDR3 nucleotides are TGTGCCAGCAGCTTGGACCGCTCGTTCGGCTACACCTTC. The full variable domain, in which reference TRBV5-6 and TRBJ1-2 provide the parts outside the CDR3, is DAGVTQSPTHLIKTRGQQVTLRCSPKSGHDTVSWYQQALGQGPQFIFQYYEEEERQRGNFPDRFSGHQFPNYSSELNVNALLLGDSALYLCASSLDRSFGYTFGSGTRLTVV.